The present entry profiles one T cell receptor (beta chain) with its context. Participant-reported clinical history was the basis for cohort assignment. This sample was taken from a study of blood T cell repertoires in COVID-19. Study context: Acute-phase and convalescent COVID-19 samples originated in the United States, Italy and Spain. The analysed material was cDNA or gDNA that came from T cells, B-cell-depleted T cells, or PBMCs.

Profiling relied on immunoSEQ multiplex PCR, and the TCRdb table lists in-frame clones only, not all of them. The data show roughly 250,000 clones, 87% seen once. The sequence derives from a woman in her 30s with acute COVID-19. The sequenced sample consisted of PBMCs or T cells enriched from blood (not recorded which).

This CDR3 is CSAKTGDQGAQHF. The CDR3 nucleotides are TGCAGCGCAAAAACAGGGGACCAGGGGGCCCAGCATTTT. The gene calls are TRBV29-1 and TRBJ1-5, with 7 bases fitting TRBD1. The J segment lost 11 bases and the V segment lost 7 bases, leaving 14 bases of the junction unmatched. The length of the CDR3 is 13 residues. The germline gives CDR1 SQVTM, CDR2 ANQGSEA.